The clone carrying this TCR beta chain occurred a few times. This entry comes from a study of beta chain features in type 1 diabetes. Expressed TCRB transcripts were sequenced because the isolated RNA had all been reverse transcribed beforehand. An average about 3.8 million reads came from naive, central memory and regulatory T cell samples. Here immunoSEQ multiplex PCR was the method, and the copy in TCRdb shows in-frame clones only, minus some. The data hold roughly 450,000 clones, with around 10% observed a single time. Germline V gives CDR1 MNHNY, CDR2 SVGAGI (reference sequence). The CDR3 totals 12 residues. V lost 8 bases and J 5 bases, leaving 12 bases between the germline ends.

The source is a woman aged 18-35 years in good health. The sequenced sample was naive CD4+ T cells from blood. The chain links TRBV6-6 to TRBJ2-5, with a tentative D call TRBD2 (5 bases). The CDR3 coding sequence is TGTGCCAGCTCAAATTCGGGGGAGACCCAGTACTTC. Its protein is CASSNSGETQYF.